What follows are 22 T cell receptor beta chains derived from one specimen sequenced in a study of shared clonotypes between healthy human individuals. Libraries were prepared by immunoSEQ multiplex PCR; TCRdb keeps only in-frame clonotypes and omits some of them. The sample lists over a million clones, approximately 98.5% seen once, with about 0.4% in the top ten. Sequenced sample: naive CD4+ T cells sorted from blood. The subset: CD45RA+ positively selected. The receptors shown here come from a man aged 25-45 years in good health.

CDR3 in DNA: TGTGCCAGCAGCTCCGGACACCGGATGGAGACCCAGTACTTC. Translation: CASSSGHRMETQYF. The chain couples TRBV7-2 to TRBJ2-5; D possibly corresponds to TRBD1 (5 bases). V lost 4 bases to trimming and J lost 5 bases, with 14 bases between them. CDR3 length equals 14 residues. CDR1 SGHTA and CDR2 FQGNSA come from the germline V gene.

The chain combines TRBV27 with TRBJ1-2; the match to TRBD1 covers 7 bases. This CDR3 has 15 amino acids. V lost 8 bases and J lost 0; bases outside the gene matches: 9. Germline V gives CDR1 MNHEY, CDR2 SMNVEV (reference sequence). Written as DNA, the CDR3 is TGTGCCAGCTGTCCAGGGACAGCCTCTAACTATGGCTACACCTTC. It codes for CASCPGTASNYGYTF.

The V call is TRBV10-3, the J call TRBJ2-7; TRBD1 aligns across 7 bases. The CDR3 sequence is 14 residues long. Germline V gene data show CDR1 as ENHRY and CDR2 as SYGVKD. V lost 10 bases to trimming and J lost 5 bases; unmatched junction nucleotides: 14. CDR3 loop: CATLGQSTYHEQYF. CDR3 nucleotides: TGTGCCACGCTGGGACAGTCAACCTATCACGAGCAGTACTTC.

This rearrangement joins TRBV11-3 to TRBJ1-1, with TRBD1 as a possible D gene (5 bases). V was shortened by 1 base and J by 5 bases, with 8 bases between the two germline ends. The germline gives CDR1 SGHNT, CDR2 YENEEA. The CDR3 totals 13 residues. CDR3 sequence (DNA): TGTGCCAGCAGCTTAGCGGGGGGAACTGAAGCTTTCTTT. This sequence encodes CASSLAGGTEAFF.

The chain joins TRBV5-1 to TRBJ1-1; D is unclear. Deletions cut 3 bases from V and 0 bases from J, with 15 bases between. This CDR3 is 16 amino acids long. The germline V gene has CDR1 SGHRS and CDR2 YFSETQ. This CDR3 is CASSSVPNLMNTEAFF. CDR3 nucleotides: TGCGCCAGCAGCTCCGTCCCGAACCTTATGAACACTGAAGCTTTCTTT.

CDR3: CASTLPSGRSGTGELFF. CDR3 sequence (DNA): TGTGCCAGTACGCTCCCTAGCGGGAGGTCCGGCACCGGGGAGCTGTTTTTT. The chain carries TRBV19 and TRBJ2-2, with 11 bases lining up with TRBD2. The CDR3 length is 17 residues. With 7 bases clipped from V and 4 bases from J, the junction kept 11 bases outside the gene matches. The germline gives CDR1 LNHDA, CDR2 SQIVND (reference sequence).

The chain joins TRBV29-1 to TRBJ2-2; maybe TRBD2 (6 bases). CDR1 is SQVTM and CDR2 is ANQGSEA in the germline V gene. The CDR3 sequence is 15 residues long. V was cut by 6 bases and J by 5 bases, with 19 bases left in between. CDR3 nucleotides: TGCAGCGTCCAATGGTCAAGAGGAGGGACCGGGGAGCTGTTTTTT. Translated, it gives CSVQWSRGGTGELFF.

This chain joins TRBV5-5 and TRBJ2-1, with 10 bases matching TRBD2. This CDR3 has 16 residues. Germline values: CDR1 SGHKS, CDR2 YYEKEE (reference sequence). V shed 4 bases and J 2 bases; nucleotides not matched to a gene: 6. In nucleotides, the CDR3 is TGTGCCAGCAGCCCTGGACTAGCGGTGGCCTACAATGAGCAGTTCTTC. Amino acid sequence: CASSPGLAVAYNEQFF.

The J gene is TRBJ1-5, the V gene TRBV19; D possibly corresponds to TRBD1 (5 bases). Trimming removed 8 bases at V and 11 bases at J, with 19 bases between. Germline V gene lookup returns CDR1 LNHDA and CDR2 SQIVND (reference sequence). The CDR3 has 13 amino acids. The CDR3 coding sequence is TGTGCCAGTTCCGGGCCACTCGGGGCGGCCCAGCATTTT. This codes for CASSGPLGAAQHF. Based on the CDR3 plus reference TRBV19 and TRBJ1-5, the full variable domain is DGGITQSPKYLFRKEGQNVTLSCEQNLNHDAMYWYRQDPGQGLRLIYYSQIVNDFQKGDIAEGYSVSREKKESFPLTVTSAQKNPTAFYLCASSGPLGAAQHFGDGTRLSIL.

V and J are TRBV28 and TRBJ2-2; no clear D. This CDR3 comprises 14 residues. The ends were cut back, 4 bases at V and 4 bases at J, with 10 bases in the middle. Per germline, CDR1 MDHEN and CDR2 SYDVKM. CDR3 sequence: CASSYRIATGELFF. CDR3 nucleotide sequence: TGTGCCAGCAGTTATAGGATTGCCACCGGGGAGCTGTTTTTT.

The chain has TRBV23-1 and TRBJ2-6, with D possibly matching TRBD1 (5 bases). TRBV23-1 is designated an ORF whose function remains uncertain. The CDR3 runs 19 residues. V lost 0 bases to trimming and J lost 0 bases, with 15 bases between them. CDR3 sequence: CASSQSLQGADSGANVLTF. The CDR3 DNA is TGCGCCAGCAGTCAATCGTTGCAGGGCGCCGACTCTGGGGCCAACGTCCTGACTTTC.

In the case of this clone: Other DNA sequences in the sample encode the same CDR3. The rearrangement joins TRBV28 to TRBJ2-7; 11 positions agree with TRBD2. The J segment lost 4 bases and the V segment lost 4 bases, leaving 6 bases of the junction unmatched. From germline, CDR1 is MDHEN and CDR2 SYDVKM. CDR3 length: 15 amino acids. CDR3 bases: TGTGCCAGCAGTTCACCGGGACTAGCGGATTACGAGCAGTACTTC. It codes for CASSSPGLADYEQYF. The entire variable domain, with the rest obtained from reference TRBV28 and TRBJ2-7, is as follows: DVKVTQSSRYLVKRTGEKVFLECVQDMDHENMFWYRQDPGLGLRLIYFSYDVKMKEKGDIPEGYSVSREKKERFSLILESASTNQTSMYLCASSSPGLADYEQYFGPGTRLTVT.

CDR3 protein: CASSGTISNQPQHF. The CDR3 DNA reads TGTGCCAGCTCGGGGACAATAAGCAATCAGCCCCAGCATTTT. The chain employs TRBV18 and TRBJ1-5; D perhaps matches TRBD1 (6 bases). Trimming left V 6 bases short and J 1 base short, with 10 bases between. Germline V CDR1 and CDR2: KGHSH, LQKENI. The CDR3 has 14 amino acids.

In its sample, this clone was seen once. The V call is TRBV10-3, the J call TRBJ1-2, with TRBD1 matching 7 bases. The CDR3 consists of 12 residues. The germline V gene encodes CDR1 ENHRY and CDR2 SYGVKD. V trimming: 8 bases; J trimming: 8 bases; junction bases outside the gene matches: 8. In DNA form, the CDR3 reads TGTGCCATCGGACAGGAGGTTAAAGGCTACACCTTC. It is translated as CAIGQEVKGYTF.

V usage is TRBV19 and J usage is TRBJ1-1; D gene ambiguous. CDR3 length: 13 amino acids. The germline CDR1 and CDR2 sequences are LNHDA and SQIVND (reference sequence). V was shortened by 5 bases and J by 4 bases, with 11 bases between the two germline ends. CDR3 coding DNA: TGTGCCAGTAGTCGGAGGGATGCCACTGAAGCTTTCTTT. It yields the protein CASSRRDATEAFF. Complete variable domain (other parts from reference TRBV19 and TRBJ1-1): DGGITQSPKYLFRKEGQNVTLSCEQNLNHDAMYWYRQDPGQGLRLIYYSQIVNDFQKGDIAEGYSVSREKKESFPLTVTSAQKNPTAFYLCASSRRDATEAFFGQGTRLTVV.

The CDR3 nucleotides read TGTGCCAGCACCTCTGGACAGGGAAGTTACGAGCAGTACTTC. Its translation: CASTSGQGSYEQYF. The chain is built from TRBV6-5 and TRBJ2-7; 8 bases agree with TRBD1. Germline V gene data show CDR1 as MNHEY and CDR2 as SVGAGI. CDR3 length: 14 residues. V trimming: 7 bases; J trimming: 4 bases; junction bases outside the gene matches: 9.

The rearrangement joins TRBV2 to TRBJ2-6; no firm D call. CDR1 is SNHLY, CDR2 FYNNEI, per germline. This CDR3 is 15 amino acids long. V was pared by 6 bases and J by 1 base, with 10 bases between. The CDR3: CASRERSSGANVLTF. The DNA of the CDR3 is TGTGCCAGCAGGGAAAGATCGTCTGGGGCCAACGTCCTGACTTTC.

The chain uses TRBV7-9 and TRBJ2-1, with 11 bases lining up with TRBD2. Germline values: CDR1 SEHNR, CDR2 FQNEAQ (reference sequence). The CDR3 runs to 16 residues. The J segment lost 8 bases and the V segment lost 4 bases, leaving 10 bases of the junction unmatched. CDR3 amino acids: CASSWRLAGPKDEQFF. CDR3 in DNA: TGTGCCAGCAGCTGGAGACTAGCGGGGCCGAAGGATGAGCAGTTCTTC.

The chain is built from TRBV4-3 and TRBJ2-1, with 11 bases lining up with TRBD1. Trimming cost V 1 base and J 12 bases; bases outside gene matches: 8. Germline CDR1 and CDR2: LGHNA and YSLEER. The CDR3 sequence is 15 residues long. The CDR3 here is CASSQVADRGLRQFF. The CDR3 nucleotides read TGCGCCAGCAGCCAAGTAGCGGACAGGGGGCTGCGGCAGTTCTTC.

This clone was seen a handful of times. The chain is built from TRBV7-2 and TRBJ1-1, with D unresolved. CDR3 length: 14 amino acids. The V gene's germline CDR1 is SGHTA and CDR2 FQGNSA. The V and J ends lost 1 base and 0 bases respectively, with 6 bases between them. The CDR3 sequence: CASSLVAVNTEAFF. The CDR3 DNA is TGTGCCAGCAGCTTAGTGGCGGTGAACACTGAAGCTTTCTTT.

The chain combines TRBV7-9 with TRBJ2-3; the D gene is possibly TRBD2 (6 bases). This CDR3 is 16 amino acids long. Trimming shortened V by 5 bases and J by 0 bases, and 15 bases separated the two germline ends. CDR1 is SEHNR, CDR2 FQNEAQ, per germline (reference sequence). CDR3 coding DNA: TGTGCCAGCAGCACCATAGTAGCGGCTAGCACAGATACGCAGTATTTT. Translated, it gives CASSTIVAASTDTQYF.

This rearrangement joins TRBV14 to TRBJ2-2; the match to TRBD2 covers 10 bases. Germline values: CDR1 SGHDN, CDR2 FVKESK. CDR3 length equals 17 residues. The V segment lost 3 bases and the J segment 2 bases; nucleotides outside the gene matches: 6. Here the CDR3 DNA reads TGTGCCAGCAGCCAGAGCGGGAGGGCAATCAACACCGGGGAGCTGTTTTTT. This encodes CASSQSGRAINTGELFF.